A selection of T cell receptor beta chains follows, all from one sample in a study of OX40 agonist ivuxolimab in advanced cancers. Assay: immunoSEQ multiplex PCR; the TCRdb copy retains only in-frame clones and omits some. The sample lists fewer than 85,000 clones, less than 90% occurring once. This specimen was CD4+ or CD8+ T cells sorted from blood, taken in a trial of the OX40 agonist ivuxolimab. The receptors derive from an adult with an advanced solid tumor such as melanoma, head and neck, liver or kidney cancer. Both conserved end residues are part of each CDR3. The order of the fields is D gene, J gene, V gene, CDR3 protein. D genes are given only for firm matches.

>NA|TRBJ1-6|TRBV7-9
CASSPYIGEGTPLHF
>NA|TRBJ1-4|TRBV11-2
CASSLGGRSEKLFF
>NA|TRBJ2-2|TRBV10-1
CASSGLRGRQSAGELFF
>NA|TRBJ1-1|TRBV5-6
CASSFGSANTEAFF
>TRBD2|TRBJ2-1|TRBV7-7
CASSLEVLAGGFRSSYNEQFF
>TRBD2|TRBJ2-3|TRBV6-5
CASSYSGLASTDTQYF
>NA|TRBJ2-5|TRBV2
CASRDPPSETQYF
>TRBD1|TRBJ1-1|TRBV4-1
CASSQGTGLTEAFF
>TRBD1|TRBJ2-5|TRBV28
CASSLWGQGATTQYF
>TRBD2|TRBJ2-3|TRBV6-4
CASSERAGESDTQYF
>TRBD2|TRBJ2-5|TRBV30
CAWSPTTGGETQYF
>NA|TRBJ2-3|TRBV5-6
CASSLAGDRSTDTQYF
>NA|TRBJ2-7|TRBV10-3
CAISDPARRQAYEQYF
>NA|TRBJ1-4|TRBV7-6
CASSSTGLPNEKLFF
>NA|TRBJ2-3|TRBV9
CASSVSQDTDTRYF
>NA|TRBJ1-4|TRBV6-5
CASSGRNEKLFF
>TRBD1|TRBJ1-4|TRBV5-4
CASSLGPTGEGEKLFF
>NA|TRBJ2-6|TRBV9
CASSGHRVPGANVLTF
>NA|TRBJ1-2|TRBV4-3
CASSQGTASSGYTF
>NA|TRBJ2-3|TRBV29-1
CSVEDRGGDTQYF
>NA|TRBJ1-2|TRBV30
CAWSVERNYGYTF
>NA|TRBJ2-3|TRBV4-1
CASSQEIRGTQYF
>NA|TRBJ1-4|TRBV6-6
CASSLSGTGYEKLFF
>NA|TRBJ1-3|TRBV11-3
CASSPGGSFGNTIYF